This is a list of T cell receptor beta chains from one sample in a study of T-cell memory formation after mild COVID-19. TCRdb called the 5' RACE reads again in MiXCR, with one record for every CDR3 protein. The table shows about 430,000 distinct CDR3 sequences, with around 17% occurring only once. The specimen sequenced was PBMCs or a T cell subset sorted from them (not recorded which). These receptors came from a man between 18 and 35 years old who had mild COVID-19 (a few samples of this study predate the infection). Cell type and time point are not known. Both conserved end residues are part of each CDR3. D genes are given only for firm matches. The listing skips clone size in some rows; elsewhere it reads once, few, many or a size class.

many | TRBJ1-2 | TRBV7-9 | - | CASSLGVYGYTF | TGTGCCAGCAGCTTAGGCGTTTATGGCTACACCTTC
- | TRBJ1-2 | TRBV7-9 | - | CASSLDPRVHGYTF | TGTGCCAGCAGCTTAGACCCCAGGGTTCATGGCTACACCTTC
- | TRBJ2-3 | TRBV10-1 | TRBD2 | CASSESLAGYTDTQYF | TGCGCCAGCAGTGAATCCCTAGCGGGGTACACAGATACGCAGTATTTT
- | TRBJ2-5 | TRBV2 | - | CASKLEETQYF | TGTGCCAGCAAACTAGAAGAGACCCAGTACTTC
- | TRBJ2-5 | TRBV4-3 | TRBD2 | CASSQEMGGTETQYF | TGCGCCAGCAGCCAAGAAATGGGAGGGACGGAGACCCAGTACTTC
- | TRBJ1-3 | TRBV6-5 | - | CASSYQGTGNTIYF | TGTGCCAGCAGTTATCAGGGTACTGGAAACACCATATATTTT
few | TRBJ2-5 | TRBV5-1 | - | CASSWNAKETQYF | TGCGCCAGCAGCTGGAACGCAAAAGAGACCCAGTACTTC
few | TRBJ1-2 | TRBV6-5 | - | CASSYSWSTGGDRGYTF | TGTGCCAGCAGTTACTCGTGGTCGACCGGGGGTGATCGCGGCTACACCTTC
few | TRBJ2-3 | TRBV27 | TRBD2 | CASTPGLERGDSTDTQYF | TGTGCCAGCACCCCCGGGTTGGAGCGGGGGGACAGCACAGATACGCAGTATTTT
- | TRBJ1-1 | TRBV18 | - | CASSPGREAFF | TGTGCCAGCTCCCCGGGACGGGAAGCTTTCTTT
- | TRBJ2-3 | TRBV29-1 | TRBD2 | CSVDGLAGETSTDTQYF | TGCAGCGTTGACGGGCTAGCGGGGGAAACTAGCACAGATACGCAGTATTTT
- | TRBJ1-5 | TRBV6-2/TRBV6-3 | - | CASSQPLLGPQHF | TGTGCCAGCAGCCAACCACTCTTGGGTCCCCAGCATTTT
few | TRBJ1-5 | TRBV10-3 | - | CAISEGQGGDQPQHF | TGTGCCATCAGTGAGGGCCAGGGAGGCGATCAGCCCCAGCATTTT
- | TRBJ1-2 | TRBV19 | - | CAGAVGVVRGYTF | TGTGCCGGGGCCGTGGGGGTTGTCCGAGGCTACACCTTC
few | TRBJ1-1 | TRBV7-2 | TRBD1 | CASRQGAWTEAFF | TGTGCCAGCAGGCAGGGGGCTTGGACTGAAGCTTTCTTT
few | TRBJ2-1 | TRBV6-5 | - | CASSSDSVEQFF | TGTGCCAGCAGTTCGGACTCCGTTGAGCAGTTCTTC
few | TRBJ2-2 | TRBV29-1 | - | CSAGGTNTGELFF | TGCAGCGCTGGGGGCACGAACACCGGGGAGCTGTTTTTT
- | TRBJ2-1 | TRBV6-5 | TRBD2 | CASSHPTGLASHEQFF | TGTGCCAGCAGTCACCCTACGGGACTAGCTTCCCATGAGCAGTTCTTC
few | TRBJ2-7 | TRBV29-1 | - | CSVYKFGPYEQYF | TGCAGCGTGTATAAATTCGGGCCCTACGAGCAGTACTTC
- | TRBJ2-1 | TRBV29-1 | - | CSVALAAHNEQFF | TGCAGCGTTGCCCTGGCGGCCCACAATGAGCAGTTCTTC
- | TRBJ2-2 | TRBV4-1 | - | CASSQDAHKNTGELFF | TGCGCCAGCAGCCAAGATGCGCACAAGAACACCGGGGAGCTGTTTTTT
few | TRBJ2-5 | TRBV5-1 | TRBD2 | CASSRVGSGGETQYF | TGCGCCAGCAGCAGGGTCGGTAGCGGGGGCGAGACCCAGTACTTC
many | TRBJ2-2 | TRBV7-6 | TRBD2 | CASSPAGGSRWELFF | TGTGCCAGCAGCCCCGCCGGCGGGAGCCGTTGGGAGCTGTTTTTT
- | TRBJ1-2 | TRBV28 | - | CASSQQRTVSTNYGYTF | TGTGCCAGCAGTCAACAGCGGACAGTTTCGACTAACTATGGCTACACCTTC
- | TRBJ2-5 | TRBV6-2/TRBV6-3 | - | CASSPGGGPETQYF | TGTGCCAGCAGTCCGGGCGGGGGCCCAGAGACCCAGTACTTC
- | TRBJ1-1 | TRBV20-1 | - | CSAPSRGTEAFF | TGCAGTGCCCCGTCGCGGGGCACTGAAGCTTTCTTT
- | TRBJ1-2 | TRBV6-5 | - | CASRYAPGPRISGGYTF | TGTGCCAGCAGATACGCCCCGGGGCCGAGAATTTCTGGTGGCTACACCTTC
few | TRBJ1-2 | TRBV15 | - | CATSRAEIGGGYTF | TGTGCCACCAGCAGAGCCGAAATAGGTGGAGGCTACACCTTC
many | TRBJ1-1 | TRBV4-2 | TRBD1 | CASSQERMGQDLSLAFF | TGTGCCAGCAGCCAAGAGAGAATGGGACAGGATTTGTCTCTAGCTTTCTTT
- | TRBJ2-7 | TRBV7-9 | - | CASSPSTGLYEQYF | TGTGCCAGCAGCCCGTCGACAGGACTCTACGAGCAGTACTTC
few | TRBJ2-7 | TRBV12-3/TRBV12-4 | TRBD1 | CASTLRQGSNEQYF | TGTGCCAGCACCCTACGACAGGGGTCCAACGAGCAGTACTTC
- | TRBJ1-5 | TRBV7-2 | - | CASSFGNSNQPQHF | TGTGCCAGCAGCTTCGGCAATAGCAATCAGCCCCAGCATTTT
- | TRBJ2-6 | TRBV4-3 | - | CASSQVWRDSGANVLTF | TGCGCCAGCAGCCAAGTGTGGAGGGATTCTGGGGCCAACGTCCTGACTTTC
- | TRBJ2-3 | TRBV7-2 | - | CASRTTASTDTQYF | TGTGCCAGCAGGACGACAGCTAGCACAGATACGCAGTATTTT
- | TRBJ2-2 | TRBV7-2 | TRBD1 | CASSERLGQGNTGELFF | TGTGCCAGCAGCGAAAGGTTGGGACAGGGGAACACCGGGGAGCTGTTTTTT
few | TRBJ2-1 | TRBV20-1 | - | CSAKYNEQFF | TGCAGTGCAAAGTACAATGAGCAGTTCTTC
many | TRBJ2-1 | TRBV11-2 | - | CASSVSGVYNEQFF | TGTGCCAGCAGCGTTAGCGGCGTCTACAATGAGCAGTTCTTC
- | TRBJ2-3 | TRBV5-1 | TRBD2 | CASSAILAGLTDTQYF | TGCGCCAGCAGCGCAATCCTAGCGGGCCTCACAGATACGCAGTATTTT
few | TRBJ2-4 | TRBV5-1 | - | CASSSAGGGVYIQYF | TGCGCCAGCAGCTCCGCCGGTGGGGGTGTGTACATTCAGTACTTC
many | TRBJ1-2 | TRBV5-1 | TRBD1 | CASSLVFLGQGASYGYTF | TGCGCCAGCAGCTTGGTGTTTCTAGGACAGGGGGCTTCCTATGGCTACACCTTC
- | TRBJ2-1 | TRBV15 | - | CATSRSNFHRFF | TGTGCCACCAGCCGATCCAACTTCCACAGGTTCTTC
- | TRBJ2-7 | TRBV27 | - | CASSFVFGALSYEQYF | TGTGCCAGCAGTTTTGTCTTTGGGGCTCTTTCGTACGAGCAGTACTTC
- | TRBJ1-1 | TRBV7-9 | - | CASESQKAVNTEAFF | TGTGCCAGCGAGTCCCAGAAGGCCGTGAACACTGAAGCTTTCTTT
- | TRBJ2-5 | TRBV20-1 | TRBD2 | CSAPLLAGDKTQYF | TGCAGTGCTCCCCTTTTAGCGGGGGATAAGACCCAGTACTTC
few | TRBJ2-1 | TRBV6-2/TRBV6-3 | TRBD1 | CASKTGEANEQFF | TGTGCCAGTAAGACAGGGGAGGCCAATGAGCAGTTCTTC
few | TRBJ2-7 | TRBV19 | TRBD2 | CASRRGASSYEQYF | TGTGCCAGTAGGCGGGGGGCCAGCTCCTACGAGCAGTACTTC